This TCR beta chain came from a study of blood T cell repertoires in COVID-19. Losses at the gene ends were 3 bases for V and 7 bases for J; bases not matched to a gene: 7. The CDR3 has 15 residues. Germline V gives CDR1 SEHNR, CDR2 FQNEAQ (reference sequence). Clones were sequenced by immunoSEQ multiplex PCR, and TCRdb holds only the in-frame ones, with some missing. The table has some 220,000 clones, more than 80% seen once. J is TRBJ2-1 and V is TRBV7-9, with 9 nucleotides matching TRBD1. The origin of this receptor is a woman aged 25 to 45 with COVID-19, enrolled during active disease. The sample was peripheral blood. The CDR3 sequence is CASSFPGQGRNEQFF. CDR3 nucleotide sequence: TGTGCCAGCAGCTTCCCGGGACAGGGTAGGAATGAGCAGTTCTTC.